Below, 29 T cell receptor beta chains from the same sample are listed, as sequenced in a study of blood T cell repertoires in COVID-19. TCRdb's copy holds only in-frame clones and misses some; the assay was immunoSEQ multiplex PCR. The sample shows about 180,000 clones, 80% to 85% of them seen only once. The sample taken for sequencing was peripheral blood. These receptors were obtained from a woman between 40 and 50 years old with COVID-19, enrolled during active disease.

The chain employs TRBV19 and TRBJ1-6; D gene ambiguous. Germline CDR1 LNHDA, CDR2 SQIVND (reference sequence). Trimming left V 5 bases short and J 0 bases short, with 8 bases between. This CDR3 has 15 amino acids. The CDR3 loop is CASSVESSYNSPLHF. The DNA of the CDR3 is TGTGCCAGTAGTGTTGAGAGCTCCTATAATTCACCCCTCCACTTT.

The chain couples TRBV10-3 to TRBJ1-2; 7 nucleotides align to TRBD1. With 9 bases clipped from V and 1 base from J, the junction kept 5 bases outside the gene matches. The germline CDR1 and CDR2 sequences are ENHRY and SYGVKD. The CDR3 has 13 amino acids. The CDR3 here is CAMARDSNYGYTF. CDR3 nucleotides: TGTGCCATGGCTCGGGACAGTAACTATGGCTACACCTTC.

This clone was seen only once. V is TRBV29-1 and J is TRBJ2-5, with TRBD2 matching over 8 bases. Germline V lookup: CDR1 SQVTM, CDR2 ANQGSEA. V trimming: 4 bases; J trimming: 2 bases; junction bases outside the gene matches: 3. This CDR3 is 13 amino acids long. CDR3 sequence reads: CSVARGGQETQYF. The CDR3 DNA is TGCAGCGTTGCCCGGGGGGGGCAAGAGACCCAGTACTTC.

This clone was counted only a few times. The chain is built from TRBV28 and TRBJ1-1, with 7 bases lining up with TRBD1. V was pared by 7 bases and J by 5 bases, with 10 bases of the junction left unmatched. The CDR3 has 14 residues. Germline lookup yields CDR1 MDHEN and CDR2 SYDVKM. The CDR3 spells CASNRQGGRTEAFF. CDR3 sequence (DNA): TGTGCCAGCAACAGACAGGGAGGAAGAACTGAAGCTTTCTTT.

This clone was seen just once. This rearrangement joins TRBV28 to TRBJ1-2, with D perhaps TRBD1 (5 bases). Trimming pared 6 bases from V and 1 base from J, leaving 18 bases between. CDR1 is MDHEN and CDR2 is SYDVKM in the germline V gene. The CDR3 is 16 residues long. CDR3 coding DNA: TGTGCCAGCAGCTTCCCGGGGGAGGGGCTTAACTATGGCTACACCTTC. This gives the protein CASSFPGEGLNYGYTF.

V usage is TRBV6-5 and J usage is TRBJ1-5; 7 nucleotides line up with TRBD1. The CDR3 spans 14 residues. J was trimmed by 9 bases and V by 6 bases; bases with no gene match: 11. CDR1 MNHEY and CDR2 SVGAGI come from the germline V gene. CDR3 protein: CASSLTGPTGPQHF. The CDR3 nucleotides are TGTGCCAGCAGCTTGACAGGGCCCACTGGGCCCCAGCATTTT.

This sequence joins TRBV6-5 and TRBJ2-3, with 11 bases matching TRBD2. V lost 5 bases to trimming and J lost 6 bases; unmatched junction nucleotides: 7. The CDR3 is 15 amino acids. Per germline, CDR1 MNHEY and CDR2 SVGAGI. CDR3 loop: CASSIVAGGRDTQYF. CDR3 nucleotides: TGTGCCAGCAGTATCGTAGCGGGGGGGAGGGATACGCAGTATTTT.

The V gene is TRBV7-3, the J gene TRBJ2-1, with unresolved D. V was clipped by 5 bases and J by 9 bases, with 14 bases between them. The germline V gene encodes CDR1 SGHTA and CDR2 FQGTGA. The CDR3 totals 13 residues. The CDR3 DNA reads TGTGCCAGCAGCCCCCGGAGACTTACTGAGCAGTTCTTC. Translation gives CASSPRRLTEQFF.

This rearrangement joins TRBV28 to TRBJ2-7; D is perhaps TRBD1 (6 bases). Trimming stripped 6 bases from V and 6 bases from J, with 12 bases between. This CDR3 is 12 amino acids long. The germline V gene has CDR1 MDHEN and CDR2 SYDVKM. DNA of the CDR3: TGTGCCAGCAGGATGGACAGCCCCGAGCAGTACTTC. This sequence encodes CASRMDSPEQYF.

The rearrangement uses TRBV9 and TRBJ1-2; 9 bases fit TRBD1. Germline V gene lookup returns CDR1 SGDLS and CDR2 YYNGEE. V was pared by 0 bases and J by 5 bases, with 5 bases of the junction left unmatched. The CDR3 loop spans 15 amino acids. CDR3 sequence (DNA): TGTGCCAGCAGCGTAGAACAGGGGGCTTTTTATGGCTACACCTTC. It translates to CASSVEQGAFYGYTF.

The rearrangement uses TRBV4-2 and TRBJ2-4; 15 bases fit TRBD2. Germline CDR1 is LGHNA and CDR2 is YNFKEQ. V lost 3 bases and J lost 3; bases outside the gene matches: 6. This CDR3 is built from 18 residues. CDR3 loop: CASSHTPGLAGGKNIQYF. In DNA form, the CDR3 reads TGTGCCAGCAGCCATACCCCGGGACTAGCGGGGGGCAAAAACATTCAGTACTTC.

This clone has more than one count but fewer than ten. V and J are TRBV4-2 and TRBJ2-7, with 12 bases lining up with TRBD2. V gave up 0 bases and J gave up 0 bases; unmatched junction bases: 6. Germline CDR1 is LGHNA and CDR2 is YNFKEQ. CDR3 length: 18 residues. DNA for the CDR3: TGTGCCAGCAGCCAAGAACTAGCGGGAGGATCCACCTCCTACGAGCAGTACTTC. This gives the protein CASSQELAGGSTSYEQYF.

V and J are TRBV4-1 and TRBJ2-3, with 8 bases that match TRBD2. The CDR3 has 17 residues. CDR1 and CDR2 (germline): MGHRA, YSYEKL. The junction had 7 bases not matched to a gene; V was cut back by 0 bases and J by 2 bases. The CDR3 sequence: CASSQDLRGGYTDTQYF. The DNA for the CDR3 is TGCGCCAGCAGCCAAGATCTACGCGGGGGGTACACAGATACGCAGTATTTT.

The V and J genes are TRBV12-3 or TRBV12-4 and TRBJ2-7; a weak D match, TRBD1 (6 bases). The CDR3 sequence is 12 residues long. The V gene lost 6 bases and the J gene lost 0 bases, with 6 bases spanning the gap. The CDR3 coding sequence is TGTGCCAGCAGCAGGGGCTCCTACGAGCAGTACTTC. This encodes CASSRGSYEQYF.

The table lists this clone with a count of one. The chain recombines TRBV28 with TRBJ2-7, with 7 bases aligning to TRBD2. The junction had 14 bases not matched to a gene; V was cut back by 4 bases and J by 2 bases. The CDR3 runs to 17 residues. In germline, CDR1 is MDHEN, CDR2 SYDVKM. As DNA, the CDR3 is TGTGCCAGCAGTTCCCCGCGCGGGAGAGTTACCACCTACGAGCAGTACTTC. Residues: CASSSPRGRVTTYEQYF.

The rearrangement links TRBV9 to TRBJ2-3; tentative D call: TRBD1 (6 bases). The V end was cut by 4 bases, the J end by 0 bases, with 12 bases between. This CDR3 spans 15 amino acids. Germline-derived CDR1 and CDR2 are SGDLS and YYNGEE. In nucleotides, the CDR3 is TGTGCCAGCAGCCCAGGGGCGGCTAGCACAGATACGCAGTATTTT. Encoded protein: CASSPGAASTDTQYF.

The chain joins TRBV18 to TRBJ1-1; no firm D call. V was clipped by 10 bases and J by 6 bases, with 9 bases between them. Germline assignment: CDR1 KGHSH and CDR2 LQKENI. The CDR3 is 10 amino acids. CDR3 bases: TGTGCCACCCGCGGAGCTGAAGCTTTCTTT. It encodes CATRGAEAFF.

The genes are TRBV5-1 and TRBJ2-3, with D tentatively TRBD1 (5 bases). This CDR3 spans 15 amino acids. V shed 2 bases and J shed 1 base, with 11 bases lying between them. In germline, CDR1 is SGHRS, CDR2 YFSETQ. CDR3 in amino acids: CASSLQQAGTDTQYF. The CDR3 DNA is TGCGCCAGCAGCTTACAACAGGCAGGCACAGATACGCAGTATTTT.

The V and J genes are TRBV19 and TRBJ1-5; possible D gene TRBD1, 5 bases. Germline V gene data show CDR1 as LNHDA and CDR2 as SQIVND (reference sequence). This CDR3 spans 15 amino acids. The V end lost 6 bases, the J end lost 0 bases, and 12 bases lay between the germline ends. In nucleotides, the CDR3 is TGTGCCAGTAGGGGGGGACCAGCTAGCAATCAGCCCCAGCATTTT. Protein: CASRGGPASNQPQHF.

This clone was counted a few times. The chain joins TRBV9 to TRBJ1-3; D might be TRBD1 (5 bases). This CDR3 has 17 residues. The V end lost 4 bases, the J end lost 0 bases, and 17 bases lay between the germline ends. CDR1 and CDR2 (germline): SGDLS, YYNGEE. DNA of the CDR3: TGTGCCAGCAGCCTATTCGACAGCCTAAGCTCTGGAAACACCATATATTTT. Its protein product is CASSLFDSLSSGNTIYF.

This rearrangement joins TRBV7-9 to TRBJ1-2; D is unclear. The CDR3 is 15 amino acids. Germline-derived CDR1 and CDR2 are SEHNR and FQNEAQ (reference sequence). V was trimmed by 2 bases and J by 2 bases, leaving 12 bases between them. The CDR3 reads CASSLPTESNYGYTF. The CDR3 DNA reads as TGTGCCAGCAGCTTACCTACAGAATCGAACTATGGCTACACCTTC.

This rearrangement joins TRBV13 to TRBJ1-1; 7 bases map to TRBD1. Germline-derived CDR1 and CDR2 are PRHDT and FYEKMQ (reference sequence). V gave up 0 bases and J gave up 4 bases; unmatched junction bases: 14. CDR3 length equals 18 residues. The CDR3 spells CASSLGSTGNLWGTEAFF. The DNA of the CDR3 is TGTGCCAGCAGCTTAGGGTCGACAGGGAACCTTTGGGGCACTGAAGCTTTCTTT.

CDR3 sequence: CASTGKSLSYNSPLHF. The CDR3 nucleotides are TGTGCCAGTACGGGGAAGAGCCTTTCGTATAATTCACCCCTCCACTTT. The chain recombines TRBV19 with TRBJ1-6; D ambiguous. This CDR3 comprises 16 residues. Between the trimmed V and J ends, which lost 7 bases and 4 bases, there was a span of 17 bases. Germline values: CDR1 LNHDA, CDR2 SQIVND (reference sequence).

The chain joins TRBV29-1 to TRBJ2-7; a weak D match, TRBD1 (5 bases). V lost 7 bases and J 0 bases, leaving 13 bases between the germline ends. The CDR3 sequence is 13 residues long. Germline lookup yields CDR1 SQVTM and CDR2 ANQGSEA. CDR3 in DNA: TGCAGCGCAAGCGACAGTTTCTCCTACGAGCAGTACTTC. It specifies CSASDSFSYEQYF.

CDR3 sequence: CASGTGGNSPLHF. In DNA form, the CDR3 reads TGTGCCAGCGGCACGGGGGGGAATTCACCCCTCCACTTT. The J gene is TRBJ1-6, the V gene TRBV7-6, with a weak D call TRBD1 (5 bases). The germline V gene has CDR1 SGHVS and CDR2 FNYEAQ. Trimming took off 8 bases at V and 7 bases at J, with 12 bases between the two ends. The CDR3 is 13 amino acids.

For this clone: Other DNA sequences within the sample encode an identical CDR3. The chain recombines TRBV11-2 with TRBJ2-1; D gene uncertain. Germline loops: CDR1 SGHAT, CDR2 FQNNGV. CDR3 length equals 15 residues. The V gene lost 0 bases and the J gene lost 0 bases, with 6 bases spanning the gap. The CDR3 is CASSLDLSSYNEQFF. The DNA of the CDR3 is TGTGCCAGCAGCTTAGACCTGAGCTCCTACAATGAGCAGTTCTTC. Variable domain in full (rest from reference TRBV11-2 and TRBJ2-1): EAGVAQSPRYKIIEKRQSVAFWCNPISGHATLYWYQQILGQGPKLLIQFQNNGVVDDSQLPKDRFSAERLKGVDSTLKIQPAKLEDSAVYLCASSLDLSSYNEQFFGPGTRLTVL.

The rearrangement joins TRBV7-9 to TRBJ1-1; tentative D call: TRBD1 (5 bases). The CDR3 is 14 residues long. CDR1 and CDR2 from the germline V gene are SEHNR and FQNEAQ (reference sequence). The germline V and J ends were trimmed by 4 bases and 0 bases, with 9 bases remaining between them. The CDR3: CASSSTGLNTEAFF. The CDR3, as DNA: TGTGCCAGCAGCTCCACAGGTCTGAACACTGAAGCTTTCTTT. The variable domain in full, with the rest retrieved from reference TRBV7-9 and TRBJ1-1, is DTGVSQNPRHKITKRGQNVTFRCDPISEHNRLYWYRQTLGQGPEFLTYFQNEAQLEKSRLLSDRFSAERPKGSFSTLEIQRTEQGDSAMYLCASSSTGLNTEAFFGQGTRLTVV.

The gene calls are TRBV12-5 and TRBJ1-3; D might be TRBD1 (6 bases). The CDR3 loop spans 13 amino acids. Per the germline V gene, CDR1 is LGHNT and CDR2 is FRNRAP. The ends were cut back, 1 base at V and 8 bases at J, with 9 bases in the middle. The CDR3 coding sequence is TGTGCTAGTGGTTTGGAGTGGACAGACACCATATATTTT. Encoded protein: CASGLEWTDTIYF.

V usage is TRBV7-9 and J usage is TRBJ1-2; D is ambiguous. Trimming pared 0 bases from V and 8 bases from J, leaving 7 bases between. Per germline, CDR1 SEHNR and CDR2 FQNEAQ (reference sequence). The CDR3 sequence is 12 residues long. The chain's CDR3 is CASSLAERGYTF. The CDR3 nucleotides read TGTGCCAGCAGCTTAGCGGAGCGGGGCTACACCTTC.